The 5 T cell receptor beta chains below all came from one sample that was sequenced in a study of T cells in Graves' hyperthyroidism and ophthalmopathy. Amplification of TCR beta CDR3 regions was performed using RNA transcripts as template. First-round RT-PCR targeting the TCR CDR3 was performed with the HTBI primer set. TCRdb reprocessed the multiplex PCR reads with MiXCR, giving one entry per CDR3 protein. The sample yields about 540,000 distinct CDR3 sequences, 40% to 55% seen once. The specimen sequenced was peripheral blood or thyroid tissue (not recorded which). These receptors were collected from a woman between 18 and 29 years old with Graves' hyperthyroidism.

The chain is built from TRBV12-3 or TRBV12-4 and TRBJ2-2; D unresolved. CDR3 size: 13 residues. Trimming shortened V by 5 bases and J by 11 bases, and 15 bases separated the two germline ends. CDR3 protein: CASSADLARELFF. Here the CDR3 DNA reads TGTGCCAGCAGTGCAGACTTGGCCAGAGAGCTGTTTTTT.

In the case of this clonotype: A junction end diverges from the germline sequence, so it may reflect a read error. The chain has TRBV27 and TRBJ2-7; weak D call: TRBD2 (7 bases). Looked up from germline, CDR1 is MNHEY and CDR2 is SMNVEV (reference sequence). The CDR3 consists of 14 residues. The CDR3 nucleotides are TGTGCCAGCAGCCCCCCGGGGGGCTCCCACGAGCAGTACTTC. As protein: CASSPPGGSHEQYF.

This clonotype came up many times. Here the CDR3 reads CASSLNRGEGEQFF. CDR3 DNA: TGCGCCAGCAGCCTCAACAGGGGCGAGGGTGAGCAGTTCTTC. The rearrangement joins TRBV4-1 to TRBJ2-1, with TRBD1 matching 7 bases. The CDR3 runs 14 residues. The ends lost 4 bases at V and 9 bases at J; junction bases unmatched: 9. CDR1 MGHRA and CDR2 YSYEKL come from the germline V gene.

This clonotype showed up just once. The rearrangement joins TRBV25-1 to TRBJ2-2, with TRBD2 matching 9 bases. Germline values: CDR1 MGHDK, CDR2 SYGVNS. After removal of 4 bases from V and 1 base from J, the junction contained 10 bases not matched to a gene. The CDR3 runs 18 residues. The chain's CDR3 is CASSAAGSGSRNTGELFF. The CDR3 region has the DNA TGTGCCAGCAGTGCGGCTGGTAGCGGGAGTAGGAACACCGGGGAGCTGTTTTTT. Combining the CDR3 with reference TRBV25-1 and TRBJ2-2 gives the whole variable domain EADIYQTPRYLVIGTGKKITLECSQTMGHDKMYWYQQDPGMELHLIHYSYGVNSTEKGDLSSESTVSRIRTEHFPLTLESARPSHTSQYLCASSAAGSGSRNTGELFFGEGSRLTVL.

This clonotype occurred many times. The chain carries TRBV24-1 and TRBJ1-4; D perhaps matches TRBD1 (6 bases). This CDR3 is built from 14 residues. Germline CDR1 reads KGHDR; CDR2 reads SFDVKD. V was pared by 3 bases and J by 7 bases, with 11 bases between. The CDR3 DNA reads TGTGCCACCAGTGATCCACAGGGTGGTGAAAAACTGTTTTTT. Amino acids: CATSDPQGGEKLFF.